This T cell receptor beta chain emerged from a study of blood T cell repertoires in COVID-19. V was shortened by 4 bases and J by 8 bases, with 9 bases between the two germline ends. The CDR3 length is 12 residues. From germline, CDR1 is SEHNR and CDR2 FQNEAQ (reference sequence). Source study methods: For nucleated cells, counts were estimated from reference gene primer amplification. The protocol was immunoSEQ multiplex PCR, while the TCRdb copy is restricted to in-frame clones and leaves out a portion. That table supplies the V and J calls and clone size; D and trimming were determined from the DNA. This sample has some 74,000 clones, with 70% to 90% found just once.

This sequence originates from a woman older than 75 with acute or convalescent COVID-19. This chain joins TRBV7-9 and TRBJ2-4; D is possibly TRBD1 (5 bases). Sample: peripheral blood. CDR3 in DNA: TGTGCCAGCAGCTCCCCAGGGTACATTCAGTACTTC. Encoded protein: CASSSPGYIQYF. Based on the CDR3 plus reference TRBV7-9 and TRBJ2-4, the full variable domain is DTGVSQNPRHKITKRGQNVTFRCDPISEHNRLYWYRQTLGQGPEFLTYFQNEAQLEKSRLLSDRFSAERPKGSFSTLEIQRTEQGDSAMYLCASSSPGYIQYFGAGTRLSVL.